One and the same sample provided the 20 T cell receptor beta chains below, sequenced in a study of blood T cells in healthy people across ages. PCR was performed a second time for about 7 to 11 cycles using a sample-barcoded 5' primer and a J-beta primer mix. Using its own MiXCR run on the 5' RACE reads, TCRdb lists one record per CDR3 protein. The sample has 600,000 to 850,000 distinct CDR3 sequences, roughly 25% seen once; the top ten hold more than 7.5%. Separately, the same data were catalogued under a study of T cells of mothers and their children.

Input material: blood. The receptors originated from a boy younger than 18 in good health.

There are a few counts of this clonotype. The chain has TRBV29-1 and TRBJ2-5; 12 bases are shared with TRBD2. The J call could be wrong; TRBJ2-7 is a better fit for the DNA end. The length of the CDR3 is 14 residues. Germline V CDR1 and CDR2: SQVTM, ANQGSEA. The CDR3 loop reads CSVSGLAGFHEQYF. DNA for the CDR3: TGCAGCGTCTCCGGACTAGCGGGATTCCACGAGCAGTACTTC.

Points on this clonotype: A read error may account for a junction end that differs from germline. The chain recombines TRBV29-1 with TRBJ2-5; tentatively, D is TRBD2 (5 bases). CDR1 and CDR2 from the germline V gene are SQVTM and ANQGSEA. The length of the CDR3 is 12 residues. The CDR3 DNA is TGCAGCGCTGAATCCGGGCTTGGGGAGCAGTACTTC. It codes for CSAESGLGEQYF.

This clonotype has a handful of counts. The V gene is TRBV11-2, the J gene TRBJ2-5; D remains ambiguous. The CDR3 extends over 12 amino acids. Trimming removed 5 bases at V and 5 bases at J, with 9 bases between. CDR1 SGHAT and CDR2 FQNNGV come from the germline V gene. CDR3 sequence (DNA): TGTGCCAGCAGCCCCAGCTGGGAGACCCAGTACTTC. Translation: CASSPSWETQYF.

V is TRBV7-2 and J is TRBJ1-1; D might be TRBD1 (5 bases). Germline V lookup: CDR1 SGHTA, CDR2 FQGNSA. CDR3 length equals 16 residues. Between the trimmed V and J ends, which lost 2 bases and 1 base, there was a span of 14 bases. CDR3 in DNA: TGTGCCAGCAGCTTAATATTCAGGGTTCCGAACACTGAAGCTTTCTTT. Translated, it gives CASSLIFRVPNTEAFF.

This clonotype turned up a few times. The chain recombines TRBV4-1 with TRBJ2-1; 10 positions match TRBD1. This CDR3 is built from 17 residues. Looked up from germline, CDR1 is MGHRA and CDR2 is YSYEKL. With 0 bases clipped from V and 6 bases from J, the junction kept 8 bases outside the gene matches. DNA of the CDR3: TGCGCCAGCAGCCAAGATCGCTGGACAGGGGGGTTCAATGAGCAGTTCTTC. This encodes CASSQDRWTGGFNEQFF.

CDR3 coding DNA: TGCGCCAGCAGAGCTTCGGAAATGAACACTGAAGCTTTCTTT. It codes for CASRASEMNTEAFF. This chain uses TRBV5-1 with TRBJ1-1; D is unclear. Germline-derived CDR1 and CDR2 are SGHRS and YFSETQ. The V gene lost 5 bases and the J gene lost 0 bases, with 11 bases spanning the gap. There are 14 residues in the CDR3.

V gene TRBV7-9 combines with J gene TRBJ2-7; TRBD2 aligns across 9 bases. The length of the CDR3 is 15 residues. Germline V CDR1 and CDR2: SEHNR, FQNEAQ (reference sequence). V lost 5 bases to trimming and J lost 5 bases; unmatched junction nucleotides: 10. CDR3: CASSEVLAGAHEQYF. The CDR3, as DNA: TGTGCCAGCAGCGAGGTGTTAGCGGGAGCTCACGAGCAGTACTTC.

This clonotype has a handful of counts. The chain uses TRBV12-5 and TRBJ1-5; D perhaps matches TRBD1 (6 bases). The CDR3 is 14 residues long. V lost 6 bases and J lost 1, with 10 bases in between. Looked up from germline, CDR1 is LGHNT and CDR2 is FRNRAP. The DNA of the CDR3 is TGTGCTAGTGGACCCGACAGGAGCAATCAGCCCCAGCATTTT. This gives the protein CASGPDRSNQPQHF.

V is TRBV20-1 and J is TRBJ2-5; D call uncertain. V was pared by 3 bases and J by 2 bases, with 10 bases between. The CDR3 runs to 13 residues. Per the germline V gene, CDR1 is DFQATT and CDR2 is SNEGSKA (reference sequence). The CDR3 region is CSARSWGQETQYF. The CDR3 DNA is TGCAGTGCTAGGAGTTGGGGTCAAGAGACCCAGTACTTC.

The chain is built from TRBV12-3 or TRBV12-4 and TRBJ2-1; possibly TRBD2 for D (5 bases). The last part of the DNA fits TRBJ2-7 better; the J call may be wrong. The CDR3 is 14 residues long. The DNA for the CDR3 is TGTGCCAGCAGTCGTCCGGGGATTCGGCCCGAGCAGTACTTC. Residues: CASSRPGIRPEQYF.

The chain has TRBV5-5 and TRBJ2-5, with D unresolved. CDR3 length: 13 residues. Germline V lookup: CDR1 SGHKS, CDR2 YYEKEE (reference sequence). Trimming cost V 2 bases and J 4 bases, with 9 bases left between them. For the CDR3, the DNA is TGTGCCAGCAGCTTCAGATCTCCAGAGACCCAGTACTTC. Translated: CASSFRSPETQYF.

This clonotype turned up a few times. The chain is built from TRBV6-5 and TRBJ2-5; tentatively, D is TRBD1 (6 bases). TRBJ2-7 matches the DNA end more closely, so the J call is doubtful. Germline assignment: CDR1 MNHEY and CDR2 SVGAGI. The CDR3 consists of 14 residues. CDR3 bases: TGTGCCAGCAGTTACTCTGGCAGGGGCTACGAGCAGTACTTC. Its translation is CASSYSGRGYEQYF.

V is TRBV5-6 and J is TRBJ1-6; possibly TRBD1 for D (6 bases). The CDR3 sequence is 16 residues long. Germline assignment: CDR1 SGHDT and CDR2 YYEEEE. The V end was cut by 1 base, the J end by 9 bases, with 17 bases between. The CDR3 here is CASSLRRGLSGSPLHF. CDR3 sequence (DNA): TGTGCCAGCAGCTTGCGCAGGGGCCTGTCTGGTTCACCCCTCCACTTT.

This clonotype was seen repeatedly, ten times or more. The chain joins TRBV4-3 to TRBJ2-7, with no clear D. Germline V CDR1 and CDR2: LGHNA, YSLEER. The CDR3 is made up of 18 amino acids. V shed 0 bases and J shed 0 bases, with 18 bases lying between them. The CDR3 loop is CASSQDLVSAVSSYEQYF. The CDR3 DNA is TGCGCCAGCAGCCAAGATCTAGTGTCGGCAGTGAGCTCCTACGAGCAGTACTTC.

This clonotype was picked up one time. The conserved closing phenylalanine or tryptophan is absent in this CDR3, likely reflecting a read error. The V and J genes are TRBV5-1 and TRBJ2-6; 10 nucleotides match TRBD2. CDR1 is SGHRS and CDR2 is YFSETQ in the germline V gene. The CDR3 spans 16 residues. The V gene end was trimmed by 7 bases and the J gene end by 0 bases; junction bases not matched to a gene: 4. CDR3 loop: CASELAGTSGANVLTY. The DNA for the CDR3 is TGCGCCAGCGAACTAGCGGGGACCTCTGGGGCCAACGTCCTGACTTAC.

This chain uses TRBV7-8 with TRBJ2-7; D unclear. Germline CDR1 and CDR2: SGHVS and FQNEAQ. The CDR3 consists of 14 residues. Trimming stripped 10 bases from V and 2 bases from J, with 18 bases between. The CDR3 DNA reads as TGTGCCATCGAATTGACGGTGCGCCCCTACGAGCAGTACTTC. Its protein is CAIELTVRPYEQYF. Full variable domain (rest looked up from reference TRBV7-8 and TRBJ2-7): GAGVSQSPRYKVAKRGQDVALRCDPISGHVSLFWYQQALGQGPEFLTYFQNEAQLDKSGLPSDRFFAERPEGSVSTLKIQRTQQEDSAVYLCAIELTVRPYEQYFGPGTRLTVT.

The rearrangement links TRBV24-1 to TRBJ2-4; D perhaps matches TRBD1 (6 bases). The germline CDR1 and CDR2 sequences are KGHDR and SFDVKD. Trimming removed 7 bases at V and 7 bases at J, with 34 bases between. This CDR3 is built from 20 residues. The CDR3 reads CATSLGPKDRNFSLQNIQYF. In DNA, the CDR3 is TGTGCCACCAGCCTCGGTCCAAAGGACAGAAATTTTTCCCTTCAGAACATTCAGTACTTC.

The chain employs TRBV11-2 and TRBJ2-2, with 10 bases identical to TRBD1. CDR3 size: 14 residues. CDR1 and CDR2 (germline): SGHAT, FQNNGV. Trimming took 6 bases from V and 6 from J; bases not matched to a gene: 4. CDR3 sequence reads: CASSRDRGAGELFF. CDR3 sequence (DNA): TGTGCCAGCAGTCGGGACAGGGGAGCCGGGGAGCTGTTTTTT.

CDR3 residues: CASSRSQTSPPDTQYF. DNA of the CDR3: TGTGCCAGCAGCCGGTCCCAAACTAGCCCGCCAGATACGCAGTATTTT. This rearrangement joins TRBV14 to TRBJ2-3, with D possibly TRBD2 on 6 matching bases. The germline gives CDR1 SGHDN, CDR2 FVKESK. V lost 4 bases and J lost 4, with 18 bases in between. The CDR3 extends over 16 amino acids. The variable domain in full, with the rest retrieved from reference TRBV14 and TRBJ2-3, is EAGVTQFPSHSVIEKGQTVTLRCDPISGHDNLYWYRRVMGKEIKFLLHFVKESKQDESGMPNNRFLAERTGGTYSTLKVQPAELEDSGVYFCASSRSQTSPPDTQYFGPGTRLTVL.

This clonotype has only a few counts. The chain has TRBV7-2 and TRBJ2-2; 8 bases fit TRBD1. Germline V gene lookup returns CDR1 SGHTA and CDR2 FQGNSA. CDR3 length: 15 residues. The ends lost 0 bases at V and 8 bases at J; junction bases unmatched: 5. CDR3 sequence: CASSLAGQALGELFF. CDR3 in DNA: TGTGCCAGCAGCTTAGCGGGACAGGCCCTGGGGGAGCTGTTTTTT. Full variable domain (missing parts from reference TRBV7-2 and TRBJ2-2): GAGVSQSPSNKVTEKGKDVELRCDPISGHTALYWYRQSLGQGLEFLIYFQGNSAPDKSGLPSDRFSAERTGGSVSTLTIQRTQQEDSAVYLCASSLAGQALGELFFGEGSRLTVL.